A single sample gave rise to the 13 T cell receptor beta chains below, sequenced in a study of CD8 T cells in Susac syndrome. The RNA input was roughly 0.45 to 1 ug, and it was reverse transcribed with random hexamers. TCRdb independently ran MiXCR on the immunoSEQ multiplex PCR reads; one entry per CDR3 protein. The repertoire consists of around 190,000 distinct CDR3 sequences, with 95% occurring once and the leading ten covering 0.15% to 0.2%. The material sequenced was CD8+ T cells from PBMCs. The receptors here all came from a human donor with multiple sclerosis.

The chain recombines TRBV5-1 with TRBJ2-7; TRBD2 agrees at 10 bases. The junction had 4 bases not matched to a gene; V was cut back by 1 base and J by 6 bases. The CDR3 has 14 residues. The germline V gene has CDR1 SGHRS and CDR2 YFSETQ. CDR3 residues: CASSLYLAGAEQYF. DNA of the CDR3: TGCGCCAGCAGCTTGTACCTAGCGGGAGCCGAGCAGTACTTC. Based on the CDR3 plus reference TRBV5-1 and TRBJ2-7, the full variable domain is KAGVTQTPRYLIKTRGQQVTLSCSPISGHRSVSWYQQTPGQGLQFLFEYFSETQRNKGNFPGRFSGRQFSNSRSEMNVSTLELGDSALYLCASSLYLAGAEQYFGPGTRLTVT.

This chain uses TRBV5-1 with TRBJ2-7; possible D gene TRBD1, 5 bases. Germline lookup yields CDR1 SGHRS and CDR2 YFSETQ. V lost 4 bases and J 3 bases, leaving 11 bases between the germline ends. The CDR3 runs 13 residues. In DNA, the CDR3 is TGCGCCAGCAGCCTGACAGAGTTCTACGAGCAGTACTTC. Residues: CASSLTEFYEQYF.

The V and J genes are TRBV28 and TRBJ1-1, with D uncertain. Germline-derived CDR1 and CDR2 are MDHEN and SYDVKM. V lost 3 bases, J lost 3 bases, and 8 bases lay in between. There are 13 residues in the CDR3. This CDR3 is CASSFSSDTEAFF. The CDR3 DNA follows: TGTGCCAGCAGTTTTAGTTCTGACACTGAAGCTTTCTTT. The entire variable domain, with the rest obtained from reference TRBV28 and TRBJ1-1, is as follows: DVKVTQSSRYLVKRTGEKVFLECVQDMDHENMFWYRQDPGLGLRLIYFSYDVKMKEKGDIPEGYSVSREKKERFSLILESASTNQTSMYLCASSFSSDTEAFFGQGTRLTVV.

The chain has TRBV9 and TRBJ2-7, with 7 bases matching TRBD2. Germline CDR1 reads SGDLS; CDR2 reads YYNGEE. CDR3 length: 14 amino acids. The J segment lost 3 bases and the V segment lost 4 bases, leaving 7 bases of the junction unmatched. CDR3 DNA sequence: TGTGCCAGCAGCTCCACTAGCGTTAACTACGAGCAGTACTTC. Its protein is CASSSTSVNYEQYF.

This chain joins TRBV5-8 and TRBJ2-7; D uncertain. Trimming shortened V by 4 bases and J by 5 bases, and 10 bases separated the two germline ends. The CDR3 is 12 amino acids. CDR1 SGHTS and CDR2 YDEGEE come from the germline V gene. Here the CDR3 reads CASSPGLHEQYF. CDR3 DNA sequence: TGTGCCAGCAGCCCCGGCCTCCACGAGCAGTACTTC.

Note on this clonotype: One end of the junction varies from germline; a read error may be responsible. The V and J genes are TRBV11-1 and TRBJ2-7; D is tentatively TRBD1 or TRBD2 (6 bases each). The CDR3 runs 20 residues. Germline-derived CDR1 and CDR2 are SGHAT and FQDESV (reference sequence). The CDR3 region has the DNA TGTGCCAGCAGCATTTCCCACGACCCTGGGGGGCGCGTCCCATCCTTCGAGCAGTACTTC. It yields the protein CASSISHDPGGRVPSFEQYF.

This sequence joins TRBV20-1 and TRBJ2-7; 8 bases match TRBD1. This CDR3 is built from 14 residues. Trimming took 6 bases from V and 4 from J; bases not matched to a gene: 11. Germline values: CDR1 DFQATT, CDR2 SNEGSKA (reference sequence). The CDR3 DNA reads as TGCAGTGCCAACGCTCGGACAGGGTCATACGAGCAGTACTTC. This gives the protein CSANARTGSYEQYF.

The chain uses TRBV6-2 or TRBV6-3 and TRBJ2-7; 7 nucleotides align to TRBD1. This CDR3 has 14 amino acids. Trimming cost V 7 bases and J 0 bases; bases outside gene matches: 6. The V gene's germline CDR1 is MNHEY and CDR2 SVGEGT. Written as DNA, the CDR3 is TGTGCCAGCACCGACGGACAGGCCTCCTACGAGCAGTACTTC. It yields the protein CASTDGQASYEQYF.

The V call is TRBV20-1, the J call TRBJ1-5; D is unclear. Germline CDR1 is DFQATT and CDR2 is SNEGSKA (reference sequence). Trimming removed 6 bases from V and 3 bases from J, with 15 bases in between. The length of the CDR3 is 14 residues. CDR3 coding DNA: TGCAGTGCGCAGGATGGGCTCTACAATCAGCCCCAGCATTTT. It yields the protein CSAQDGLYNQPQHF.

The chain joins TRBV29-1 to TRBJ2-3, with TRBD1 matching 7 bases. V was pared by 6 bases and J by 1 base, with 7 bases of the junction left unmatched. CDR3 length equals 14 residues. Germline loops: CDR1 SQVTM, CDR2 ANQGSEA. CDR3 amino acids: CSVSGQVRTDTQYF. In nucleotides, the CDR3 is TGCAGCGTATCCGGACAGGTTCGCACAGATACGCAGTATTTT.

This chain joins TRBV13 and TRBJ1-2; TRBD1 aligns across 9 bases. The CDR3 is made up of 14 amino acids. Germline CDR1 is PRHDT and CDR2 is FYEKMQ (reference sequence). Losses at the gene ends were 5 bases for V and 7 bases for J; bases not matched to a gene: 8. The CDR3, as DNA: TGTGCCAGCAGCGCCCCGGGACAGGGCTTTGGCTACACCTTC. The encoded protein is CASSAPGQGFGYTF.

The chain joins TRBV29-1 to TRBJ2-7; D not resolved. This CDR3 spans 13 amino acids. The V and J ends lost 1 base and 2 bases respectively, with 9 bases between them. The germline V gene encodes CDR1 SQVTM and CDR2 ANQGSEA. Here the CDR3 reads CSVEAGGTYEQYF. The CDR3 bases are TGCAGCGTTGAAGCGGGTGGGACCTACGAGCAGTACTTC.

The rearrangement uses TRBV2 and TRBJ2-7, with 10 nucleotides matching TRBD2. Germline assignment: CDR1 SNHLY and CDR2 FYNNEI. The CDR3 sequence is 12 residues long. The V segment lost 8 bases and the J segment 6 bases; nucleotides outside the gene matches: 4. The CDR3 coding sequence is TGTGCCAGCGGGACTAGCGACTCCGAGCAGTACTTC. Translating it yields CASGTSDSEQYF.